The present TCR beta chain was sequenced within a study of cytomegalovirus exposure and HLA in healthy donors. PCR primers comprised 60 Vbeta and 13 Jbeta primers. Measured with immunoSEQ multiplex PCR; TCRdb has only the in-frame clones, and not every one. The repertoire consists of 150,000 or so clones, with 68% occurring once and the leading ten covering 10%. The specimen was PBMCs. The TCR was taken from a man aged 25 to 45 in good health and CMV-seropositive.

The CDR3 here is CAWARQGGSGYTF. In DNA, the CDR3 is TGTGCCTGGGCAAGACAGGGGGGCAGTGGCTACACCTTC. The J gene is TRBJ1-2, the V gene TRBV30, with 9 bases that match TRBD1. This CDR3 is 13 amino acids long. The J segment lost 7 bases and the V segment lost 5 bases, leaving 8 bases of the junction unmatched. Germline CDR1 is GTSNPN and CDR2 is SVGIG (reference sequence).